What follows are 26 T cell receptor beta chains derived from one specimen sequenced in a study of T cell repertoires in cytomegalovirus infection. For these receptors, no antigen is known. TCRdb reprocessed the reads with MiXCR, giving one entry per CDR3 protein. This table holds about 340,000 distinct CDR3 sequences, approximately 32% found once. The sample here was cultured PBMCs, taken from culture after CMV antigen stimulation. Source of these receptors: a human donor in good health (CMV status not recorded). Some clones in this sample may be carry-over from other donors' samples.

The chain recombines TRBV7-4 with TRBJ1-1; maybe TRBD1 (5 bases). Germline CDR1 and CDR2: SGHVT and SQSDAQ. Trimming left V 3 bases short and J 7 bases short, with 9 bases between. This CDR3 spans 12 amino acids. CDR3 loop: CASSFNGGEAFF. The CDR3 bases are TGTGCCAGCAGCTTTAATGGGGGTGAAGCTTTCTTT.

V and J are TRBV19 and TRBJ2-7, with 10 positions matching TRBD1. The CDR3 consists of 16 residues. J was trimmed by 5 bases and V by 5 bases; bases with no gene match: 12. The germline V gene encodes CDR1 LNHDA and CDR2 SQIVND (reference sequence). CDR3 sequence: CASSPRQGATGNEQYF. The DNA for the CDR3 is TGTGCCAGTAGTCCCCGACAGGGGGCTACAGGGAACGAGCAGTACTTC. Complete variable domain (other parts from reference TRBV19 and TRBJ2-7): DGGITQSPKYLFRKEGQNVTLSCEQNLNHDAMYWYRQDPGQGLRLIYYSQIVNDFQKGDIAEGYSVSREKKESFPLTVTSAQKNPTAFYLCASSPRQGATGNEQYFGPGTRLTVT.

The V and J genes are TRBV11-2 and TRBJ2-2; D tentatively fits TRBD1 or TRBD2 (6 bases each). The germline V and J ends were trimmed by 9 bases and 1 base, with 18 bases remaining between them. The CDR3 is 16 amino acids. From germline, CDR1 is SGHAT and CDR2 FQNNGV. The CDR3 spells CASSTGGPGNTGELFF. The CDR3 DNA reads as TGTGCCAGTAGTACCGGGGGCCCCGGGAACACCGGGGAGCTGTTTTTT.

CDR3 sequence: CSVVSQPQRGFF. Written as DNA, the CDR3 is TGCAGCGTTGTGTCGCAGCCCCAAAGGGGTTTCTTT. The rearrangement links TRBV29-1 to TRBJ1-1; possible D gene TRBD1, 5 bases. The CDR3 covers 12 residues. V shed 4 bases and J shed 13 bases, with 19 bases lying between them. Germline CDR1 is SQVTM and CDR2 is ANQGSEA.

This clonotype was found a few times. This rearrangement joins TRBV27 to TRBJ2-5; D might be TRBD2 (6 bases). The V gene lost 3 bases and the J gene lost 7 bases, with 15 bases spanning the gap. Germline values: CDR1 MNHEY, CDR2 SMNVEV (reference sequence). The CDR3 runs 14 residues. CDR3 nucleotides: TGTGCCAGCAGTTTCCGGGACTCGAAGAGGACCCAGTACTTC. Its protein is CASSFRDSKRTQYF.

Many counts were recorded for this clonotype. V and J are TRBV7-2 and TRBJ2-5, with D perhaps matching TRBD2 (5 bases). CDR3 length: 13 residues. Germline V gives CDR1 SGHTA, CDR2 FQGNSA. Trimming removed 4 bases at V and 1 base at J, with 7 bases between. CDR3 DNA sequence: TGTGCCAGCAGCTCGGACTTCCAAGAGACCCAGTACTTC. Its translation: CASSSDFQETQYF.

This clonotype occurred a few times. The chain has TRBV6-5 and TRBJ2-1; D tentatively fits TRBD1 or TRBD2 (5 bases each). Trimming cost V 6 bases and J 0 bases, with 12 bases left between them. The germline V gene encodes CDR1 MNHEY and CDR2 SVGAGI. This CDR3 comprises 15 residues. As DNA, the CDR3 is TGTGCCAGCAGCCCCGGGACGGACTCCTACAATGAGCAGTTCTTC. It specifies CASSPGTDSYNEQFF.

At least ten counts were recorded for this clonotype. J is TRBJ2-5 and V is TRBV7-8; D call uncertain. Germline CDR1 SGHVS, CDR2 FQNEAQ. Trimming removed 4 bases from V and 0 bases from J, with 6 bases in between. This CDR3 is 13 amino acids long. CDR3 DNA: TGTGCCAGCAGCTCCCCATACCAAGAGACCCAGTACTTC. It encodes CASSSPYQETQYF.

This clonotype occurred a few times. V is TRBV29-1 and J is TRBJ2-2; 7 nucleotides align to TRBD1. V trimming: 7 bases; J trimming: 4 bases; junction bases outside the gene matches: 6. The CDR3 runs 13 residues. Germline assignment: CDR1 SQVTM and CDR2 ANQGSEA. The CDR3 here is CSGGQVSTGELFF. The CDR3 DNA reads TGCAGCGGAGGACAGGTATCCACCGGGGAGCTGTTTTTT.

The V call is TRBV27, the J call TRBJ1-2; D remains ambiguous. Germline values: CDR1 MNHEY, CDR2 SMNVEV (reference sequence). Trimming took off 3 bases at V and 4 bases at J, with 12 bases between the two ends. There are 14 residues in the CDR3. The CDR3 nucleotides are TGTGCCAGCAGTTTTTTACAGAAAGGCTATGGCTACACCTTC. This encodes CASSFLQKGYGYTF.

This clonotype was seen only a few times. The V gene is TRBV11-2, the J gene TRBJ2-7; 10 positions agree with TRBD2. The V segment lost 4 bases and the J segment 7 bases; nucleotides outside the gene matches: 13. Germline assignment: CDR1 SGHAT and CDR2 FQNNGV. This CDR3 has 16 amino acids. This CDR3 reads CASSSGAGGPIWEQYF. The CDR3 DNA sequence: TGTGCCAGCAGCTCCGGAGCGGGAGGGCCGATCTGGGAGCAGTACTTC.

The chain employs TRBV5-1 and TRBJ2-3; D is perhaps TRBD1 (6 bases). The V gene lost 2 bases and the J gene lost 5 bases, with 21 bases spanning the gap. The CDR3 length is 17 residues. Germline V gene lookup returns CDR1 SGHRS and CDR2 YFSETQ. The CDR3 loop reads CASSLRGSLQIEDTQYF. CDR3 nucleotide sequence: TGCGCCAGCAGCTTAAGGGGGTCGCTACAAATTGAAGATACGCAGTATTTT.

This clonotype turned up a few times. The chain carries TRBV10-3 and TRBJ2-6; no reliable D call. The germline gives CDR1 ENHRY, CDR2 SYGVKD. CDR3 length equals 16 residues. The ends were cut back, 4 bases at V and 4 bases at J, with 14 bases in the middle. CDR3 sequence reads: CAISGGPGAGANVLTF. In nucleotides, the CDR3 is TGTGCCATCAGTGGCGGACCTGGCGCCGGGGCCAACGTCCTGACTTTC.

The rearrangement links TRBV6-1 to TRBJ1-4; D is unresolved. V dropped 3 bases and J dropped 7 bases, with 6 bases sitting between them. Per the germline V gene, CDR1 is MNHNS and CDR2 is SASEGT. There are 12 residues in the CDR3. The CDR3 nucleotides read TGTGCCAGCAGTGACCGGTCTGAAAAACTGTTTTTT. This gives the protein CASSDRSEKLFF.

There are many counts of this clonotype. The genes are TRBV28 and TRBJ2-7, with TRBD2 identical over 7 bases. The CDR3 is 16 residues long. Losses at the gene ends were 1 base for V and 5 bases for J; bases not matched to a gene: 11. The germline CDR1 and CDR2 sequences are MDHEN and SYDVKM. CDR3 residues: CASSLFGGGPINEQYF. The CDR3 nucleotides are TGTGCCAGCAGTTTATTTGGGGGAGGGCCGATCAACGAGCAGTACTTC.

The chain uses TRBV4-1 and TRBJ2-5, with 9 bases identical to TRBD1. V dropped 4 bases and J dropped 5; count of bases not matched to a gene: 5. This CDR3 region has 14 residues. In germline, CDR1 is MGHRA, CDR2 YSYEKL. The CDR3 sequence: CASSRGTGRETQYF. CDR3 DNA: TGCGCCAGCAGCCGCGGGACAGGGCGCGAGACCCAGTACTTC.

The V call is TRBV20-1, the J call TRBJ2-1, with D maybe TRBD2 (6 bases). The germline V and J ends were trimmed by 4 bases and 7 bases, with 20 bases remaining between them. This CDR3 region has 15 residues. CDR1 and CDR2 (germline): DFQATT, SNEGSKA (reference sequence). This chain's CDR3 is CSAKGGRSGLNEQFF. CDR3 bases: TGCAGTGCTAAGGGAGGTAGAAGTGGGCTAAATGAGCAGTTCTTC.

This clonotype has a handful of counts. The chain carries TRBV7-9 and TRBJ2-6; 7 nucleotides agree with TRBD1. Trimming took 4 bases from V and 0 from J; bases not matched to a gene: 3. Germline V lookup: CDR1 SEHNR, CDR2 FQNEAQ (reference sequence). The CDR3 totals 16 residues. CDR3 nucleotides: TGTGCCAGCAGCTCGGGACAGAGCTCTGGGGCCAACGTCCTGACTTTC. Residues: CASSSGQSSGANVLTF.

This rearrangement joins TRBV7-6 to TRBJ2-5; tentatively, D is TRBD2 (5 bases). Trimming left V 1 base short and J 1 base short, with 13 bases between. Germline V CDR1 and CDR2: SGHVS, FNYEAQ. CDR3 length: 16 amino acids. In nucleotides, the CDR3 is TGTGCCAGCAGCTTAGGAAATCGACTAATCCAAGAGACCCAGTACTTC. It is translated as CASSLGNRLIQETQYF.

V and J are TRBV10-3 and TRBJ1-4; maybe TRBD1 (5 bases). Trimming shortened V by 3 bases and J by 1 base, and 12 bases separated the two germline ends. CDR3 length equals 16 residues. Germline CDR1 and CDR2: ENHRY and SYGVKD. CDR3 protein: CAISDEAGRTNEKLFF. CDR3 in DNA: TGTGCCATCAGTGATGAGGCAGGGCGAACTAATGAAAAACTGTTTTTT.

In the case of this clonotype: The junction departs from the called germline gene at one end, perhaps through a read error. V usage is TRBV27 and J usage is TRBJ2-4, with D hard to call. CDR1 is MNHEY and CDR2 is SMNVEV in the germline V gene (reference sequence). This CDR3 spans 14 amino acids. Here the CDR3 reads CPSSPPGGVGIQYF. Written as DNA, the CDR3 is TGTCCCAGCAGCCCCCCAGGTGGAGTAGGAATTCAGTACTTC.

This sequence joins TRBV7-2 and TRBJ2-1, with TRBD1 matching 10 bases. Germline V CDR1 and CDR2: SGHTA, FQGNSA. CDR3 size: 14 residues. The ends lost 3 bases at V and 7 bases at J; junction bases unmatched: 3. CDR3 sequence reads: CASSFRQGANEQFF. The CDR3 DNA follows: TGTGCCAGCAGCTTCAGACAGGGGGCGAATGAGCAGTTCTTC.

This clonotype was seen a few times. The chain joins TRBV4-1 to TRBJ2-5; either TRBD1 or TRBD2 may supply D (6 bases each). The CDR3 is 14 residues long. The V and J ends lost 5 bases and 5 bases respectively, with 15 bases between them. CDR1 MGHRA and CDR2 YSYEKL come from the germline V gene. CDR3 loop: CASSARWRGETQYF. CDR3 DNA sequence: TGCGCCAGCAGCGCCCGTTGGAGGGGGGAGACCCAGTACTTC.

This clonotype was detected many times. The J gene is TRBJ2-5, the V gene TRBV18; TRBD2 matches at 13 bases. V was clipped by 8 bases and J by 4 bases; unmatched bases: 7. From germline, CDR1 is KGHSH and CDR2 LQKENI. The CDR3 is 15 residues long. CDR3 nucleotide sequence: TGTGCCAGCAGCCCTAGGACTAGCGGGGGAGAGACCCAGTACTTC. Its translation: CASSPRTSGGETQYF.

This clonotype appeared a few times. This sequence joins TRBV20-1 and TRBJ2-5, with TRBD2 matching 7 bases. The J segment lost 5 bases and the V segment lost 1 base, leaving 10 bases of the junction unmatched. CDR3 length: 15 residues. Germline-derived CDR1 and CDR2 are DFQATT and SNEGSKA (reference sequence). CDR3 loop: CSARAGPGGWETQYF. CDR3 DNA: TGCAGTGCTAGAGCCGGGCCGGGGGGATGGGAGACCCAGTACTTC.

This clonotype was found once. The chain recombines TRBV7-9 with TRBJ1-4; D not certain. The CDR3 is made up of 16 amino acids. The ends were cut back, 3 bases at V and 6 bases at J, with 17 bases in the middle. The germline V gene has CDR1 SEHNR and CDR2 FQNEAQ (reference sequence). Written as DNA, the CDR3 is TGTGCCAGCAGCTTCCTTTTGGGCAGGTTCGATGAAAAACTGTTTTTT. Translation: CASSFLLGRFDEKLFF.